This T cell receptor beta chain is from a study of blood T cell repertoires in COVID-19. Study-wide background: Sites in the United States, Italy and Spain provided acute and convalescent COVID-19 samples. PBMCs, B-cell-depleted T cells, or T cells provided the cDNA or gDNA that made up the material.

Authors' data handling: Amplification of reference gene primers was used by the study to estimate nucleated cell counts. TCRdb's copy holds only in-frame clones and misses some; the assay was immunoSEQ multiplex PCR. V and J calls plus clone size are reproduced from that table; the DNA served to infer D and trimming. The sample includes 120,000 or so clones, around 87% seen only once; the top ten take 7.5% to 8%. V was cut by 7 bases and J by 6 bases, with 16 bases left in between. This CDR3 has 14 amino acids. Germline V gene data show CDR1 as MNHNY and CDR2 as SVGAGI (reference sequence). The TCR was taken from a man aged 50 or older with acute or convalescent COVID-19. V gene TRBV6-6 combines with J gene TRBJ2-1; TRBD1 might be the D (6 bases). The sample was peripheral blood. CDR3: CASKGPGAGNEQFF. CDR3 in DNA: TGTGCCAGCAAAGGCCCAGGGGCGGGCAATGAGCAGTTCTTC.